This TCR beta chain was identified in a study of OX40 agonist ivuxolimab in advanced cancers. The study, taken as a whole, reports: Compared with CD4+, CD8+ T cells on average had more expanded clones.

The CDR3 covers 14 residues. Germline loops: CDR1 SGHAT, CDR2 FQNNGV. The V and J ends lost 5 bases and 3 bases respectively, with 11 bases between them. Comment on this clone: Its antigen is still unknown.

TCRdb's table, derived via immunoSEQ multiplex PCR, lists solely in-frame clones and lacks some. This sample has 70,000 to 80,000 clones; approximately 90% occur once, and the top ten carry roughly 0.44%. The gene calls are TRBV11-2 and TRBJ2-1; D is possibly TRBD1 or TRBD2 (7 bases each). This TCR derives from an adult with an advanced solid tumor such as melanoma, head and neck, liver or kidney cancer. Sequences were derived from CD4+ or CD8+ T cells sorted from blood, sampled in a trial of the OX40 agonist ivuxolimab. CDR3 sequence: CASSQGDYYNEQFF. Written as DNA, the CDR3 is TGTGCCAGCAGCCAGGGGGACTACTACAATGAGCAGTTCTTC.